Given below is one T cell receptor beta chain in context. Here immunoSEQ multiplex PCR was the method, and the copy in TCRdb shows in-frame clones only, minus some. The sample lists 550,000 to 750,000 clones, just under 97% seen once, with approximately 0.1% in the top ten. The V end lost 6 bases, the J end lost 6 bases, and 14 bases lay between the germline ends. Germline loops: CDR1 SQVTM, CDR2 ANQGSEA. The CDR3 runs 12 residues. The naive CD8 population came from CD45RO-negative cells selected for CCR7, without terminally differentiated effector memory CD45RA+ cells. This specimen comes from a study of shared clonotypes between healthy human individuals.

The V call is TRBV29-1, the J call TRBJ1-2, with TRBD1 as a possible D gene (5 bases). This receptor was identified in a woman younger than 45 in good health. Sequencing was done on a sample of naive CD8+ T cells sorted from blood. CDR3 residues: CSVTEGPHGYTF. The DNA for the CDR3 is TGCAGCGTGACTGAGGGACCCCATGGCTACACCTTC.